This T cell receptor beta chain was observed in a study of neurological immune-mediated disorders. Study-wide points: The most TCR clonal expansion was seen in HTLV-1-associated myelopathy, and the least was seen in multiple sclerosis, which fell below healthy controls. Expanded clones shared no CDR3 amino acid sequences across subjects, suggesting private repertoires in all groups.

This CDR3 has 16 residues. Per germline, CDR1 DFQATT and CDR2 SNEGSKA (reference sequence). As to time point: technical triplicate 1. cDNA was made by 5'RACE with 10-nucleotide random UMIs. TCRdb ran MiXCR on the 5' RACE reads and lists one entry per CDR3 protein. In the table there are about 38,000 distinct CDR3 sequences, over 8.5% of which are singletons. Of note for this clonotype: Its antigen is currently unknown. At one end, the junction sequence differs from germline, possibly due to a read error.

The sequencing input was PBMCs. This TCR was sampled from a man in his sixties with HTLV-1-associated myelopathy (HAM/TSP). The V gene is TRBV20-1, the J gene TRBJ2-7; 14 bases align to TRBD2. In DNA, the CDR3 is TGCAGTGCTTCCCCGACTAGCGGGAGGGCCTCGAACGAGCAGTACTTT. Protein product: CSASPTSGRASNEQYF.